These 18 T cell receptor beta chains were sequenced from one sample in a study of blood T cell repertoires in COVID-19. Profiled with immunoSEQ multiplex PCR; TCRdb holds only in-frame clones, not every one. The data hold more than 200,000 clones, with approximately 90% observed a single time. Material: peripheral blood. The receptors shown here come from a man aged 18 to 29 with active or convalescent COVID-19.

The DNA of the CDR3 is TGCGCCAGCAGAGCCCGAAGACAGGGGGGAACCGGGGAGCTGTTTTTT. This codes for CASRARRQGGTGELFF. The chain has TRBV5-1 and TRBJ2-2; TRBD1 matches 9 bases. This CDR3 comprises 16 residues. Germline values: CDR1 SGHRS, CDR2 YFSETQ. V lost 5 bases, J lost 5 bases, and 10 bases stayed unmatched.

The chain recombines TRBV28 with TRBJ2-3; the D gene is possibly TRBD2 (7 bases). Trimming stripped 3 bases from V and 0 bases from J, with 10 bases between. This CDR3 has 15 amino acids. CDR1 MDHEN and CDR2 SYDVKM come from the germline V gene. CDR3 residues: CASSFRGASTDTQYF. The CDR3 DNA follows: TGTGCCAGCAGTTTCCGGGGGGCTAGCACAGATACGCAGTATTTT.

The chain couples TRBV19 to TRBJ2-1, with TRBD2 as a possible D gene (5 bases). The CDR3 length is 16 residues. In germline, CDR1 is LNHDA, CDR2 SQIVND (reference sequence). Trimming removed 3 bases at V and 3 bases at J, with 15 bases between. CDR3 protein: CASSIAGVAYYNEQFF. CDR3 coding DNA: TGTGCCAGTAGTATCGCCGGGGTAGCCTACTACAATGAGCAGTTCTTC. Based on the CDR3 plus reference TRBV19 and TRBJ2-1, the full variable domain is DGGITQSPKYLFRKEGQNVTLSCEQNLNHDAMYWYRQDPGQGLRLIYYSQIVNDFQKGDIAEGYSVSREKKESFPLTVTSAQKNPTAFYLCASSIAGVAYYNEQFFGPGTRLTVL.

The chain has TRBV5-1 and TRBJ2-7; D is uncertain. The CDR3 runs 13 residues. Germline loops: CDR1 SGHRS, CDR2 YFSETQ. V was clipped by 4 bases and J by 0 bases, with 8 bases between them. The CDR3 region has the DNA TGCGCCAGCAGCCTATTAGTCTCCTACGAGCAGTACTTC. This encodes CASSLLVSYEQYF.

The table lists this clone with a few counts. The chain joins TRBV5-4 to TRBJ2-5; 13 bases are shared with TRBD2. The CDR3 spans 16 residues. Germline CDR1 and CDR2: SGHNT and YYREEE (reference sequence). The V segment lost 0 bases and the J segment 4 bases; nucleotides outside the gene matches: 3. In nucleotides, the CDR3 is TGTGCCAGCAGCTTGGGGGGACTAGCGGGACGAGAGACCCAGTACTTC. This codes for CASSLGGLAGRETQYF.

This clone was observed once. This chain links TRBV28 with TRBJ1-2; TRBD1 agrees at 8 bases. Germline lookup yields CDR1 MDHEN and CDR2 SYDVKM. J gave up 2 bases and V 3 bases, and 5 bases lay outside the gene matches. This CDR3 has 15 amino acids. In DNA, the CDR3 is TGTGCCAGCAGTTTGGCGGACAGGGACAACTATGGCTACACCTTC. Its translation: CASSLADRDNYGYTF.

The CDR3 sequence: CASSVTGTGDEKLFF. CDR3 coding DNA: TGCGCCAGCAGCGTTACCGGGACAGGGGATGAAAAACTGTTTTTT. The chain recombines TRBV5-1 with TRBJ1-4; 10 nucleotides match TRBD1. V shed 4 bases, J shed 6 bases, and the junction held 6 bases outside the gene matches. Germline V gene lookup returns CDR1 SGHRS and CDR2 YFSETQ. CDR3 length equals 15 residues.

The chain links TRBV11-3 to TRBJ2-5, with TRBD1 identical over 8 bases. V was clipped by 5 bases and J by 0 bases; unmatched bases: 2. This CDR3 is 14 amino acids long. Germline CDR1 and CDR2: SGHNT and YENEEA. The DNA of the CDR3 is TGTGCCAGCAGCCGACAGGGGAACCAAGAGACCCAGTACTTC. This encodes CASSRQGNQETQYF.

The rearrangement joins TRBV7-2 to TRBJ2-1; possible D gene TRBD1, 6 bases. Germline V CDR1 and CDR2: SGHTA, FQGNSA. The CDR3 extends over 14 amino acids. Trimming removed 2 bases from V and 7 bases from J, with 12 bases in between. Here the CDR3 reads CASSLIWGRNEQFF. The CDR3 nucleotides are TGTGCCAGCAGCTTAATCTGGGGGCGGAATGAGCAGTTCTTC.

The chain combines TRBV27 with TRBJ1-1; 8 bases fit TRBD1. This CDR3 comprises 15 residues. Germline V CDR1 and CDR2: MNHEY, SMNVEV (reference sequence). V lost 6 bases, J lost 6 bases, and 12 bases stayed unmatched. In DNA form, the CDR3 reads TGTGCCAGCAGGGGTAGGACAGGGCTTTACGCTGAAGCTTTCTTT. This encodes CASRGRTGLYAEAFF.

This chain links TRBV3-1 (or the pseudogene TRBV3-2) with TRBJ2-7; no definite D call. Germline-derived CDR1 and CDR2 are LGHDT and YNNKEL (reference sequence). This CDR3 has 12 amino acids. V was clipped by 2 bases and J by 2 bases, with 4 bases between them. The DNA of the CDR3 is TGTGCCAGCAGCCAACGTCCCTACGAGCAGTACTTC. It encodes CASSQRPYEQYF.

This sequence joins TRBV19 and TRBJ1-5, with TRBD1 matching 9 bases. CDR3 size: 16 residues. Germline lookup yields CDR1 LNHDA and CDR2 SQIVND (reference sequence). The trim removed 0 bases at V and 2 bases at J, leaving 2 bases unmatched. The CDR3 here is CASSIEGQGRNQPQHF. DNA for the CDR3: TGTGCCAGTAGTATAGAAGGACAGGGGCGCAATCAGCCCCAGCATTTT.

The chain recombines TRBV4-2 with TRBJ2-3; 7 positions match TRBD2. The CDR3 runs 16 residues. The V gene's germline CDR1 is LGHNA and CDR2 YNFKEQ. V was pared by 0 bases and J by 2 bases, with 5 bases of the junction left unmatched. As DNA, the CDR3 is TGTGCCAGCAGCCAAGATGGGGGAGGGATCACAGATACGCAGTATTTT. The encoded protein is CASSQDGGGITDTQYF.

The chain is built from TRBV28 and TRBJ2-5; 7 nucleotides align to TRBD1. Germline CDR1 MDHEN, CDR2 SYDVKM. Trimming at V came to 7 bases and at J to 4 bases, leaving 12 bases not matched to a gene. The CDR3 runs 15 residues. The CDR3 nucleotides are TGTGCCAGCACCACCCCCAAAGGGGGCGGAGAGACCCAGTACTTC. Its translation is CASTTPKGGGETQYF.

The chain is built from TRBV19 and TRBJ1-2; D might be TRBD1 (5 bases). The germline V gene encodes CDR1 LNHDA and CDR2 SQIVND (reference sequence). The CDR3 has 14 residues. V was clipped by 2 bases and J by 7 bases, with 14 bases between them. The CDR3 coding sequence is TGTGCCAGTAGTATACCGGGGGTTGCTCGTGGCTACACCTTC. It specifies CASSIPGVARGYTF. The full variable domain, completed using reference TRBV19 and TRBJ1-2, is DGGITQSPKYLFRKEGQNVTLSCEQNLNHDAMYWYRQDPGQGLRLIYYSQIVNDFQKGDIAEGYSVSREKKESFPLTVTSAQKNPTAFYLCASSIPGVARGYTFGSGTRLTVV.

The V and J genes are TRBV19 and TRBJ1-1, with D hard to call. Germline loops: CDR1 LNHDA, CDR2 SQIVND (reference sequence). The CDR3 contains 13 residues. V was pared by 5 bases and J by 3 bases, with 10 bases between. The CDR3 bases are TGTGCCAGTAGTCTCGGCCGGGACACTGAAGCTTTCTTT. It encodes CASSLGRDTEAFF.

The V gene is TRBV29-1, the J gene TRBJ2-1; 8 bases map to TRBD2. Germline CDR1 and CDR2: SQVTM and ANQGSEA. The CDR3 is 12 residues long. CDR3 in DNA: TGCAGTAGCGGGGACGAATACAATGAGCAGTTCTTC. Protein product: CSSGDEYNEQFF.

V usage is TRBV6-5 and J usage is TRBJ2-7; TRBD2 might be the D (5 bases). CDR3 length: 16 residues. Germline V CDR1 and CDR2: MNHEY, SVGAGI. The ends were cut back, 0 bases at V and 4 bases at J, with 16 bases in the middle. Here the CDR3 DNA reads TGTGCCAGCAGTTACTCGTCCGGGGAGAGTTCTTACGAGCAGTACTTC. Its translation is CASSYSSGESSYEQYF.